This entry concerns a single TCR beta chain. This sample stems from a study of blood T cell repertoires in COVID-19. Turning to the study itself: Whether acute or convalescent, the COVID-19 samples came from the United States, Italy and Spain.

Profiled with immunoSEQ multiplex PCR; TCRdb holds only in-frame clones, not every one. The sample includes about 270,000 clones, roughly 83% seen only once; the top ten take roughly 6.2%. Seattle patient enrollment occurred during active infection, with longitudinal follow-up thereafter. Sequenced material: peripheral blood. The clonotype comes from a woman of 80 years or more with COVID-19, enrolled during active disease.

The CDR3 here is CASTGTAIAGQGRKFGANTEAFF. In DNA form, the CDR3 reads TGTGCCAGCACCGGGACTGCCATTGCCGGACAGGGGAGGAAGTTTGGGGCGAACACTGAAGCTTTCTTT. The rearrangement links TRBV2 to TRBJ1-1; 9 bases fit TRBD1. V was pared by 7 bases and J by 1 base, with 31 bases of the junction left unmatched. Per germline, CDR1 SNHLY and CDR2 FYNNEI. This CDR3 spans 23 amino acids.